This T cell receptor (beta chain) was sequenced in a study of patients and donors after allogeneic stem cell transplantation. TCRdb independently ran MiXCR on the RT-PCR reads; one entry per CDR3 protein. The sample comprises some 960,000 distinct CDR3 sequences, roughly 18% of which are singletons, and roughly 6.4% rests with the top ten. With 10 bases clipped from V and 3 bases from J, the junction kept 13 bases outside the gene matches. CDR3 length: 15 residues. CDR1 and CDR2 (germline): SGHKS, YYEKEE (reference sequence). This clonotype turned up a few times. This chain connects TRBV5-5 to TRBJ2-3; 8 bases align to TRBD2. The specimen was blood, either unsorted or a sorted T cell fraction (not recorded which). This clonotype was obtained from a human donor who was either an allogeneic HSCT recipient or a stem cell or donor lymphocyte infusion donor (not recorded which). It is not recorded whose cells these are; they may come from a transplant donor. In nucleotides, the CDR3 is TGTGCCTCCAACGTGCGGGGGGCGAGAACAGATACGCAGTATTTT. Translating it yields CASNVRGARTDTQYF.